The next 9 T cell receptor beta chains were all read from a single sample in a study of blood T cells in healthy people across ages. Combining a sample-barcoded 5' primer with a J-beta primer mix, a second PCR ran for about 7 to 11 cycles. Using its own MiXCR run on the 5' RACE reads, TCRdb lists one record per CDR3 protein. Found here are 1.5 million or so distinct CDR3 sequences, 35% to 45% of them singletons; the top ten hold around 4%. Sequenced sample: blood. Source of these receptors: a young woman in good health.

The chain carries TRBV7-2 and TRBJ2-1; the match to TRBD1 covers 7 bases. The V gene's germline CDR1 is SGHTA and CDR2 FQGNSA. The CDR3 runs to 15 residues. The V gene end was trimmed by 5 bases and the J gene end by 3 bases; junction bases not matched to a gene: 7. The CDR3 here is CASSLSGTDYNEQFF. The DNA of the CDR3 is TGTGCCAGCAGCCTATCCGGGACAGACTACAATGAGCAGTTCTTC.

This clonotype has ten or more counts. V gene TRBV21-1 combines with J gene TRBJ2-5; the D call TRBD2 from the table was never checked on the DNA. TRBV21-1 is reported as a pseudogene. The CDR3 consists of 15 residues. The CDR3 protein is CASSPGLAGLETQYF. DNA of the CDR3: TGTGCCAGCAGCCCGGGACTAGCGGGATTAGAGACCCAGTACTTC.

V is TRBV18 and J is TRBJ1-5; TRBD1 is a possible D gene (5 bases). The CDR3 totals 15 residues. Germline CDR1 and CDR2: KGHSH and LQKENI. The V gene lost 2 bases and the J gene lost 3 bases, with 11 bases spanning the gap. The chain's CDR3 is CASSPNYGANQPQHF. The CDR3 DNA follows: TGTGCCAGCTCACCAAACTACGGGGCCAATCAGCCCCAGCATTTT.

This clonotype has ten or more counts. The chain joins TRBV7-2 to TRBJ1-2, with 7 bases aligning to TRBD1. CDR1 and CDR2 (germline): SGHTA, FQGNSA. The junction had 0 bases not matched to a gene; V was cut back by 2 bases and J by 6 bases. The CDR3 sequence is 12 residues long. Here the CDR3 DNA reads TGTGCCAGCAGCTTAACAGGGGATGGCTACACCTTC. Its protein product is CASSLTGDGYTF.

This clonotype was detected only a few times. The gene calls are TRBV9 and TRBJ2-1; D tentatively reads TRBD1 or TRBD2 (5 bases each). This CDR3 region has 17 residues. Trimming pared 0 bases from V and 8 bases from J, leaving 21 bases between. Germline assignment: CDR1 SGDLS and CDR2 YYNGEE. The CDR3 protein is CASSVGRRDPGVYEQFF. The CDR3 DNA sequence: TGTGCCAGCAGCGTAGGAAGAAGGGACCCCGGGGTGTATGAGCAGTTCTTC.

This clonotype was observed a few times. V gene TRBV6-5 combines with J gene TRBJ1-2; no definite D call. The germline V gene has CDR1 MNHEY and CDR2 SVGAGI. Trimming removed 0 bases from V and 7 bases from J, with 9 bases in between. The CDR3 length is 13 residues. The chain's CDR3 is CASSYSMDGGYTF. The CDR3 DNA follows: TGTGCCAGCAGTTACTCGATGGACGGTGGCTACACCTTC.

This clonotype was recorded a few times. The chain carries TRBV20-1 and TRBJ2-1; 10 nucleotides agree with TRBD2. This CDR3 is 13 amino acids long. After removal of 5 bases from V and 6 bases from J, the junction contained 4 bases not matched to a gene. Germline V gives CDR1 DFQATT, CDR2 SNEGSKA (reference sequence). CDR3 bases: TGCAGTGCTCCGAGACTAGCGGGCAATGAGCAGTTCTTC. As protein: CSAPRLAGNEQFF.

This clonotype was counted at least ten times. The J gene is TRBJ2-7, the V gene TRBV12-3 or TRBV12-4; D might be TRBD2 (6 bases). CDR3 length: 15 amino acids. The ends were cut back, 1 base at V and 5 bases at J, with 15 bases in the middle. CDR3 coding DNA: TGTGCCAGCAGTTTAGGCGGGACCGTAGGGAACGAGCAGTACTTC. Translation: CASSLGGTVGNEQYF.

CDR3 amino acids: CASSQVNLLNTEAFF. Here the CDR3 DNA reads TGCGCCAGCAGCCAAGTTAACCTTTTGAACACTGAAGCTTTCTTT. This chain connects TRBV4-3 to TRBJ1-1; D not resolved. Trimming removed 1 base from V and 0 bases from J, with 9 bases in between. Germline CDR1 is LGHNA and CDR2 is YSLEER. The CDR3 consists of 15 residues.